This entry describes one T cell receptor beta chain. Its antigen is as yet unknown. All of the isolated RNA was reverse transcribed, so expressed TCRB transcripts were sequenced. Measured with immunoSEQ multiplex PCR; TCRdb has only the in-frame clones, and not every one. The sample has over 650,000 clones, over 13% seen once; the top ten hold roughly 0.04%. These data come from a study of beta chain features in type 1 diabetes. One heparinised blood draw, averaging roughly 110 mL, came from each donor. Via the markers CD45RO/CCR7/CD25/CD127/CD95/CD27, stem cell-like memory, regulatory, central memory and naive CD4+ cells were sorted. Points from the study as a whole: TCRB CDR3s were moderately but significantly shorter in Type 1 diabetes patients in all four CD4+ subsets. Reduced insertions and increased deletions marked VDJ junctions in type 1 diabetes patients.

The J segment lost 2 bases and the V segment lost 5 bases, leaving 6 bases of the junction unmatched. CDR3 length: 15 amino acids. Per the germline V gene, CDR1 is SEHNR and CDR2 is FQNEAQ (reference sequence). The specimen was naive CD4+ T cells from blood. This receptor was identified in a man aged 18 to 30 with type 1 diabetes. The chain links TRBV7-9 to TRBJ2-1, with TRBD1 identical over 7 bases. CDR3 sequence (DNA): TGTGCCAGCAGCCAAGAACAGGGGACCTACAATGAGCAGTTCTTC. It encodes CASSQEQGTYNEQFF.